This T cell receptor beta chain was retrieved from a study of spatial heterogeneity in lung cancer. Background on the study: Fewer alpha-chain than beta-chain sequences were consistently detected. A unique TCR and UMI combination showed up more than ten times in raw reads, on average.

This clonotype was found many times. The size of this beta chain means little, since it is a stray read in a library made for alpha chains. The sample's time point: sample taken at primary tumor resection. Extraction of whole RNA from tumor, nontumor lung or frozen PBMC preceded unsorted sequencing. A total of approximately 75 untreated early-stage non-small cell lung cancer patients served as donors. MiXCR was run by TCRdb on the 5' RACE reads, yielding one entry per CDR3 protein. Of roughly 13,000 distinct CDR3 sequences listed, roughly 3.9% were seen once; the top ten hold over 35%. The material was PBMCs, obtained at surgery. This receptor was taken from a male donor with early-stage non-small cell lung cancer.

CDR3 DNA: TGTGCCAGCAGTTCGTCCGGGACTAGCGGGAGGAGTGGCGCCGGGGAGCTGTTTTTT. Protein product: CASSSSGTSGRSGAGELFF. This chain connects TRBV28 to TRBJ2-2, with 15 bases identical to TRBD2. This CDR3 has 19 amino acids. V trimming: 4 bases; J trimming: 6 bases; junction bases outside the gene matches: 12. The germline V gene has CDR1 MDHEN and CDR2 SYDVKM.